The clone carrying this TCR beta chain has just a few counts. What it binds is unknown. This entry comes from a study of T-cell memory formation after mild COVID-19. Trimming left V 2 bases short and J 8 bases short, with 10 bases between. The CDR3 runs to 14 residues. TCRdb re-derived calls from the 5' RACE reads in MiXCR, one entry per CDR3 protein. This table has 190,000 or so distinct CDR3 sequences, more than 25% appearing once. Study results and limitations: Cross-reactive memory appears to have joined, as suggested by some responding clones showing up in pre-infection memory.

The chain recombines TRBV12-3 or TRBV12-4 with TRBJ1-6, with D perhaps matching TRBD1 (5 bases). Sequencing was done on a sample of PBMCs or a T cell subset sorted from them (not recorded which). The TCR sequence derives from an adult woman who had mild COVID-19 (a few samples of this study predate the infection). Cell type and time point are not known. CDR3 coding DNA: TGTGCCAGCAGTTTACTCCAGGGATATTCACCCCTCCACTTT. It is translated as CASSLLQGYSPLHF.